This TCR beta chain is drawn from a study of cytomegalovirus exposure and HLA in healthy donors. Study-level findings and limits: It was assumed in the presence/absence analyses that sequencing depth was roughly uniform across donors. A list of approximately 150 TCR beta chains associated with cytomegalovirus was given. Researchers left out some V segments, among them TRBV6-2 and TRBV6-3, as indistinguishable. TCR beta sequences reportedly predicted the HLA-A and HLA-B alleles of most subjects accurately.

Germline V gene sequence: CDR1 SNHLY, CDR2 FYNNEI. The CDR3 runs 14 residues. The J segment lost 6 bases and the V segment lost 6 bases, leaving 9 bases of the junction unmatched. In the PCR, 60 Vbeta and 13 Jbeta primers were used. TCRdb keeps only in-frame clones here, not all; method: immunoSEQ multiplex PCR. The profile shows under 150,000 clones, around 80% of them singletons. Notes on this clone: Its matching antigen is unknown.

Material for sequencing was PBMCs. This clonotype was sampled from a man aged 35-49 years in good health and CMV-seropositive. The rearrangement uses TRBV2 and TRBJ2-7; 9 nucleotides match TRBD1. This CDR3 is CASSAGTGTFEQYF. CDR3 in DNA: TGTGCCAGCAGCGCCGGGACAGGGACCTTCGAGCAGTACTTC. The full variable domain, completed using reference TRBV2 and TRBJ2-7, is EPEVTQTPSHQVTQMGQEVILRCVPISNHLYFYWYRQILGQKVEFLVSFYNNEISEKSEIFDDQFSVERPDGSNFTLKIRSTKLEDSAMYFCASSAGTGTFEQYFGPGTRLTVT.